The source of this T cell receptor beta chain is a study of vaccination and CD4 T cells after COVID-19. Study background: Overlapping spike peptides served as the stimulus for the cells. These peptides came from SARS-CoV-2 and from the common cold coronaviruses HCoV-NL63, HCoV-OC43 and HCoV-229E.

CDR3 length: 16 amino acids. Trimming removed 4 bases from V and 11 bases from J; junction bases left unmatched: 12. Germline V gives CDR1 MNHNS, CDR2 SASEGT. Treatment indicated: roughly 10-day PBMC culture with coronavirus spike peptide pools or control peptides (ViraFEST assay). Around 2.1 million PBMCs went into each well for culture with around 9.2 IU/ml IL-2 and 7.5 to 10 ug/ml peptide pools. Days 3 and 7 saw half the medium swapped for fresh IL-2 medium. The Oncomine TCR Beta short-read assay was applied to DNA of cultured CD4+ T cells. TCRdb re-analysed the PCR reads in MiXCR, keeping a single row per CDR3 protein. Of over 10,000 distinct CDR3 sequences in the sample, over 65% are singletons; the top ten hold about 26%. Study-wide results and caveats: Looking at convalescent patients, 304 of their 307 vaccine-specific clones were spike mono-reactive.

Of note for this clonotype: What it binds is not known.

Material: CD4+ T cells from blood, cultured in vitro. The sequence came from a human donor who had recovered from COVID-19. This chain joins TRBV6-1 and TRBJ1-6, with 9 bases aligning to TRBD1. CDR3 nucleotide sequence: TGTGCCAGCAGTGTTGGCCTCGACAGGGGGAGCGCACCCCTCCACTTT. It codes for CASSVGLDRGSAPLHF.